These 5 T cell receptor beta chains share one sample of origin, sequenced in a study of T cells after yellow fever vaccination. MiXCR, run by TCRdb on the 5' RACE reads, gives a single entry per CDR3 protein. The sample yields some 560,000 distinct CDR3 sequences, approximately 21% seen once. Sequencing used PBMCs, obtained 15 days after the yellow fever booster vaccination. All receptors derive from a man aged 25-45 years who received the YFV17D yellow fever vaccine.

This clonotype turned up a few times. The CDR3 here is CAWGQGVYNEQFF. CDR3 DNA: TGTGCCTGGGGACAGGGAGTTTACAATGAGCAGTTCTTC. The genes are TRBV30 and TRBJ2-1; 8 bases are a match to TRBD1. Germline-derived CDR1 and CDR2 are GTSNPN and SVGIG (reference sequence). The CDR3 runs to 13 residues. V gave up 5 bases and J gave up 4 bases; unmatched junction bases: 4.

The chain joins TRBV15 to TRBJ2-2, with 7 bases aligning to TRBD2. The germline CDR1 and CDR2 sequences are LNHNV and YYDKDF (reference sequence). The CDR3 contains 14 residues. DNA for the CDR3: TGTCTCACCAGCTCCTCAAGCGGGGCCGGGGAGCTGTTTTTT. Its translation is CLTSSSSGAGELFF.

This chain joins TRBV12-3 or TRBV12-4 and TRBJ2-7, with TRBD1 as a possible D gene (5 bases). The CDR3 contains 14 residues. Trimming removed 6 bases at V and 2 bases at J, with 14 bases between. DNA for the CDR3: TGTGCCAGCAGCCCGACTGACAGTGCCTACGAGCAGTACTTC. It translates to CASSPTDSAYEQYF.

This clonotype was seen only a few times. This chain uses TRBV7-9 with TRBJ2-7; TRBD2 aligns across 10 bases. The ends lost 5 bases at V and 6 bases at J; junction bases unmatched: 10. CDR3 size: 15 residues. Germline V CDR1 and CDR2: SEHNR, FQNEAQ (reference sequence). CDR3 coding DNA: TGTGCCAGCAGCCCGGGGGTAGCGGGAGGCCTCGAGCAGTACTTC. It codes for CASSPGVAGGLEQYF.

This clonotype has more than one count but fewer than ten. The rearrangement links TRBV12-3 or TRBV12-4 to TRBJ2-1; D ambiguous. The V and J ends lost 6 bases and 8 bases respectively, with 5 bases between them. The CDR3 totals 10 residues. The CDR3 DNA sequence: TGTGCCAGCAGAGGCGATGAGCAGTTCTTC. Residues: CASRGDEQFF.